The text below deals with one T cell receptor (beta chain). Antigen specificity is unknown. Germline values: CDR1 SGDLS, CDR2 YYNGEE. This CDR3 has 15 amino acids. Trimming stripped 3 bases from V and 5 bases from J, with 17 bases between. This record comes from a study of Ad26.COV2.S vaccination and SARS-CoV-2 variants. Study as a whole: The authors gave Ad26.COV2.S intramuscularly, either once or twice 56 days apart.

Treatment described: around 19 received Ad26.COV2.S at low or high dose, single or two shots; several received placebo; per-sample allocation not given. Collection of samples fell on day 63 after the first vaccine or placebo injection. The table came from immunoSEQ multiplex PCR; TCRdb's copy has only in-frame clones and leaves some out. The table shows hundreds of thousands of clones, with around 92% occurring only once. General study findings and limits: Among vaccine recipients, spike-specific TCR breadth exceeded that of placebo recipients. Post-vaccination spike-specific CD8+ and CD4+ T cell responses reportedly had substantial breadth. Analyses of TCR breadth and depth may have underestimated total T cell responses.

The sample consisted of peripheral blood, taken in a trial of Ad26.COV2.S vaccine versus placebo. The rearrangement links TRBV9 to TRBJ1-1; D gene unclear. The origin of this receptor is a person between 18 and 65 years old who received the Ad26.COV2.S COVID-19 vaccine or a placebo. The DNA of the CDR3 is TGTGCCAGCAGCGCGCAGATAGGGCCGGTGACTGAAGCTTTCTTT. As protein: CASSAQIGPVTEAFF.